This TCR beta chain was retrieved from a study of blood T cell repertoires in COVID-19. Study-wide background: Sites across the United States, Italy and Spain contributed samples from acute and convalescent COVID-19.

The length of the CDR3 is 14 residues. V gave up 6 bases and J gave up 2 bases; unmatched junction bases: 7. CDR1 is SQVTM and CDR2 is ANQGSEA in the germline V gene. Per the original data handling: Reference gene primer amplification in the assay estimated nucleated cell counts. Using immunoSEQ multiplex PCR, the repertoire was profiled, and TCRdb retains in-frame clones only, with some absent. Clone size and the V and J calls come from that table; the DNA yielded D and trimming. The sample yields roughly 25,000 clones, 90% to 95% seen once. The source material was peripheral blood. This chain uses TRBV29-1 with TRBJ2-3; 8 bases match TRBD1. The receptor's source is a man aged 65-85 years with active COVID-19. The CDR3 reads CSVRTGRVTDTQYF. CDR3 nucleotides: TGCAGCGTGAGGACAGGGAGAGTCACAGATACGCAGTATTTT.